The 15 T cell receptor beta chains listed next were all sequenced from one sample in a study of T cells in Graves' hyperthyroidism and ophthalmopathy. TCR beta CDR3 regions were amplified from RNA transcripts. TCR CDR3 underwent first-round RT-PCR with the HTBI primer set. TCRdb re-derived calls from the multiplex PCR reads in MiXCR, one entry per CDR3 protein. Here the sample spans some 300,000 distinct CDR3 sequences, roughly 13% being singletons. Sequencing input: blood. The receptors stem from a middle-aged woman with Graves' hyperthyroidism.

At least ten counts were recorded for this clonotype. The chain is built from TRBV3-1 and TRBJ1-2; 7 bases map to TRBD1. The trim removed 7 bases at V and 2 bases at J, leaving 4 bases unmatched. Germline CDR1 LGHDT, CDR2 YNNKEL (reference sequence). This CDR3 comprises 13 residues. The CDR3 region is CASTTQGNYGYTF. Here the CDR3 DNA reads TGTGCCAGCACTACACAGGGGAACTATGGCTACACCTTC.

This clonotype came up a few times. This chain links TRBV4-1 with TRBJ2-7; TRBD2 aligns across 9 bases. V was clipped by 2 bases and J by 1 base; unmatched bases: 9. Germline CDR1 is MGHRA and CDR2 is YSYEKL. This CDR3 is built from 17 residues. CDR3: CASSQRSVAGASYEQYF. The CDR3 DNA is TGCGCCAGCAGCCAACGTTCCGTAGCGGGAGCGTCCTACGAGCAGTACTTC.

Ten or more counts support this clonotype. The chain is built from TRBV29-1 and TRBJ1-1; D uncertain. Germline assignment: CDR1 SQVTM and CDR2 ANQGSEA. Trimming cost V 4 bases and J 5 bases, with 8 bases left between them. The CDR3 has 11 residues. CDR3 in DNA: TGCAGCGTTGGGGCGTGGACTGAAGCTTTCTTT. Translated: CSVGAWTEAFF. The whole variable domain, filled in from reference TRBV29-1 and TRBJ1-1, reads SAVISQKPSRDICQRGTSLTIQCQVDSQVTMMFWYRQQPGQSLTLIATANQGSEATYESGFVIDKFPISRPNLTFSTLTVSNMSPEDSSIYLCSVGAWTEAFFGQGTRLTVV.

This clonotype was counted ten times or more. The DNA is omitted, as the CDR3 cannot be located on it reliably, and the CDR3 follows TCRdb's listing. CDR3 residues: CASSSSQWRAKNIQYF. This chain joins TRBV12-3 or TRBV12-4 and TRBJ2-4. The CDR3 length equals 16 residues, ends included.

This clonotype was counted at least ten times. The V and J genes are TRBV2 and TRBJ1-5; unclear D gene. Germline assignment: CDR1 SNHLY and CDR2 FYNNEI. The CDR3 is 13 residues long. V shed 2 bases and J shed 15 bases, with 17 bases lying between them. Here the CDR3 DNA reads TGTGCCAGCAGTGAATGGCCCTCAGCATTTATGCATTTT. This translates into CASSEWPSAFMHF.

The sample holds many counts of this clonotype. The J gene is TRBJ1-1, the V gene TRBV27; D is uncertain. The V end lost 5 bases, the J end lost 5 bases, and 12 bases lay between the germline ends. Looked up from germline, CDR1 is MNHEY and CDR2 is SMNVEV (reference sequence). The CDR3 is 13 residues long. The CDR3, as DNA: TGTGCCAGCAGTCCGCTTCGAGGGACTGAAGCTTTCTTT. It specifies CASSPLRGTEAFF.

The rearrangement joins TRBV6-2 or TRBV6-3 to TRBJ1-3; D possibly corresponds to TRBD1 (5 bases). Trimming stripped 7 bases from V and 9 bases from J, with 19 bases between. CDR3 length: 14 residues. Germline CDR1 is MNHEY and CDR2 is SVGEGT. As DNA, the CDR3 is TGTGCCAGCATCTCCGCGGGAGGGGAAGGCACCATATATTTT. It encodes CASISAGGEGTIYF.

The chain links TRBV10-3 to TRBJ1-2; 11 bases are a match to TRBD1. The CDR3 runs to 13 residues. The V gene end was trimmed by 10 bases and the J gene end by 5 bases; junction bases not matched to a gene: 6. Germline CDR1 is ENHRY and CDR2 is SYGVKD. This CDR3 is CASWTGGGYGYTF. The CDR3 coding sequence is TGTGCCAGCTGGACAGGGGGCGGGTATGGCTACACCTTC.

This clonotype was counted ten times or more. The V and J genes are TRBV20-1 and TRBJ2-1, with 8 nucleotides matching TRBD2. V shed 6 bases and J 7 bases; nucleotides not matched to a gene: 11. This CDR3 comprises 14 residues. CDR1 is DFQATT, CDR2 SNEGSKA, per germline (reference sequence). The CDR3 is CSAIRTAGENEQFF. CDR3 nucleotide sequence: TGCAGTGCCATCAGAACAGCGGGGGAGAATGAGCAGTTCTTC.

This CDR3 is CATSDPGQDTQYF. The CDR3 region has the DNA TGTGCCACCAGTGACCCAGGACAGGATACGCAGTATTTT. The genes are TRBV24-1 and TRBJ2-3; TRBD1 might be the D (6 bases). Trimming removed 4 bases from V and 6 bases from J, with 10 bases in between. Germline CDR1 KGHDR, CDR2 SFDVKD. This CDR3 is 13 amino acids long.

This clonotype was detected many times. Here the CDR3 reads CATFPGLAGTGELFF. The CDR3 DNA is TGTGCCACCTTCCCGGGACTAGCGGGGACCGGGGAGCTGTTTTTT. This rearrangement joins TRBV6-1 to TRBJ2-2; 13 bases agree with TRBD2. The trim removed 10 bases at V and 5 bases at J, leaving 7 bases unmatched. This CDR3 contains 15 residues. Germline CDR1 and CDR2: MNHNS and SASEGT.

This clonotype was seen a few times. The chain has TRBV4-1 and TRBJ1-1, with 8 bases matching TRBD1. The trim removed 1 base at V and 4 bases at J, leaving 8 bases unmatched. There are 16 residues in the CDR3. Germline values: CDR1 MGHRA, CDR2 YSYEKL. This CDR3 reads CASSQAATGAGTEAFF. The DNA of the CDR3 is TGCGCCAGCAGCCAAGCCGCGACAGGGGCTGGCACTGAAGCTTTCTTT.

This clonotype appeared many times. The rearrangement uses TRBV29-1 and TRBJ2-7; D unclear. Germline-derived CDR1 and CDR2 are SQVTM and ANQGSEA. V lost 6 bases, J lost 6 bases, and 12 bases lay in between. The CDR3 consists of 11 residues. CDR3 coding DNA: TGCAGCGTCGGTTACCAGTTCGAGCAGTACTTC. Protein: CSVGYQFEQYF.

This clonotype has a count of ten or more. This chain connects TRBV29-1 to TRBJ2-3; 10 bases agree with TRBD2. CDR1 SQVTM and CDR2 ANQGSEA come from the germline V gene. The CDR3 is made up of 14 amino acids. With V trimmed by 6 bases and J by 1 base, 4 bases remained unmatched. CDR3 nucleotide sequence: TGCAGCGTCGGGACTAGCGCAGGCACAGATACGCAGTATTTT. This encodes CSVGTSAGTDTQYF.

V is TRBV25-1 and J is TRBJ2-7; 10 bases agree with TRBD1. V was clipped by 2 bases and J by 2 bases; unmatched bases: 6. The CDR3 totals 16 residues. The germline V gene encodes CDR1 MGHDK and CDR2 SYGVNS. The CDR3: CASSEGIGTGAYEQYF. The CDR3 DNA sequence: TGTGCCAGCAGTGAAGGGATCGGGACAGGGGCCTACGAGCAGTACTTC.